What follows describes a single T cell receptor (beta chain). Its antigen is undetermined. This entry belongs to a study of Ad26.COV2.S vaccination and SARS-CoV-2 variants. Findings of the study overall: Vaccine recipients had higher spike-specific TCR breadth than placebo recipients. Vaccine and placebo groups showed comparable non-spike TCR breadth.

Germline-derived CDR1 and CDR2 are KGHSH and LQKENI. V lost 0 bases to trimming and J lost 2 bases, with 4 bases between them. The CDR3 sequence is 13 residues long. The table came from immunoSEQ multiplex PCR; TCRdb's copy has only in-frame clones and leaves some out. The table has 350,000 to 450,000 clones, just over 90% seen once; the top ten hold 3.9%. The sample consisted of peripheral blood, taken after recovery from COVID-19. The TCR originated in a human donor who had recovered from COVID-19. This chain joins TRBV18 and TRBJ1-2; D is ambiguous. CDR3: CASSPPSNYGYTF. The CDR3 region has the DNA TGTGCCAGCTCACCACCAAGCAACTATGGCTACACCTTC.